The 11 T cell receptor beta chains reported below all come from one sample, sequenced in a study of T cell responses to AZD1222 COVID-19 vaccine. Measured with immunoSEQ multiplex PCR; TCRdb has only the in-frame clones, and not every one. The sample lists around 130,000 clones, 86% occurring once. The specimen was peripheral blood, collected on day 0 of AZD1222 vaccination. Receptor source: an adult in good health.

This clone was picked up one time. The CDR3 is CASSLRLASYSEQYF. The CDR3 region has the DNA TGTGCCAGCAGCCTGAGACTAGCATCGTATTCCGAGCAGTACTTC. The chain carries TRBV4-2 and TRBJ2-7; 7 nucleotides match TRBD2. J gave up 6 bases and V 4 bases, and 12 bases lay outside the gene matches. CDR3 length: 15 amino acids. In germline, CDR1 is LGHNA, CDR2 YNFKEQ.

The DNA for the CDR3 is TGTGCCTGGAACAGGGTGAATCAGCCCCAGCATTTT. Translation gives CAWNRVNQPQHF. The chain recombines TRBV30 with TRBJ1-5; weak D call: TRBD1 (6 bases). This CDR3 comprises 12 residues. Trimming stripped 4 bases from V and 4 bases from J, with 8 bases between. Germline CDR1 is GTSNPN and CDR2 is SVGIG (reference sequence).

This chain links TRBV28 with TRBJ1-3; 8 nucleotides align to TRBD1. Germline trimming cut 6 bases from V and 5 bases from J; bases unmatched to any gene: 6. Looked up from germline, CDR1 is MDHEN and CDR2 is SYDVKM. This CDR3 has 14 residues. The CDR3 coding sequence is TGTGCCAGCAGATCCGGACAGGGCCGAAACACCATATATTTT. Translating gives CASRSGQGRNTIYF.

This chain connects TRBV3-1 (or the pseudogene TRBV3-2) to TRBJ1-3, with 12 bases lining up with TRBD1. The CDR3 extends over 15 amino acids. Germline loops: CDR1 LGHDT, CDR2 YNNKEL (reference sequence). J lost 5 bases, V lost 5 bases, and 4 bases had no gene match. The CDR3, as DNA: TGTGCCAGCAGCGCACGGGACAGGGGGCGAAACACCATATATTTT. This sequence encodes CASSARDRGRNTIYF.

This clone was observed a single time. The rearrangement uses TRBV7-3 and TRBJ2-1, with D perhaps TRBD1 (6 bases). V shed 0 bases and J shed 7 bases, with 7 bases lying between them. The length of the CDR3 is 13 residues. Per the germline V gene, CDR1 is SGHTA and CDR2 is FQGTGA. The DNA for the CDR3 is TGTGCCAGCAGCTTAACTCAGGGGAATGAGCAGTTCTTC. It codes for CASSLTQGNEQFF.

V usage is TRBV27 and J usage is TRBJ1-5; the D is unclear. V was pared by 0 bases and J by 5 bases, with 11 bases between. The CDR3 is made up of 15 amino acids. Germline V gene lookup returns CDR1 MNHEY and CDR2 SMNVEV (reference sequence). CDR3 nucleotides: TGTGCCAGCAGTTTATCCGAAGGGAGACATCAGCCCCAGCATTTT. This encodes CASSLSEGRHQPQHF.

The gene calls are TRBV11-2 and TRBJ2-5, with D hard to call. V lost 2 bases to trimming and J lost 2 bases, with 9 bases between them. CDR3 length: 14 residues. Looked up from germline, CDR1 is SGHAT and CDR2 is FQNNGV. The CDR3 region has the DNA TGTGCCAGCAGCTTATTGCAGGATCAAGAGACCCAGTACTTC. Translating gives CASSLLQDQETQYF.

The genes are TRBV27 and TRBJ2-5; D is ambiguous. This CDR3 has 14 amino acids. Germline loops: CDR1 MNHEY, CDR2 SMNVEV (reference sequence). Trimming removed 6 bases from V and 1 base from J, with 12 bases in between. The CDR3 DNA is TGTGCCAGCAGCCCCGGCTGGACCCAAGAGACCCAGTACTTC. Its translation: CASSPGWTQETQYF.

As DNA, the CDR3 is TGTGCCAGCAGATTTCCGGGCGGGGAGCTGTTTTTT. This codes for CASRFPGGELFF. The V gene is TRBV27, the J gene TRBJ2-2; no definite D call. Trimming removed 6 bases from V and 7 bases from J, with 9 bases in between. The germline CDR1 and CDR2 sequences are MNHEY and SMNVEV (reference sequence). The CDR3 covers 12 residues.

The V and J genes are TRBV3-1 (or the pseudogene TRBV3-2) and TRBJ2-7, with 16 bases matching TRBD2. Germline V CDR1 and CDR2: LGHDT, YNNKEL (reference sequence). The CDR3 has 16 amino acids. V shed 1 base and J 9 bases; nucleotides not matched to a gene: 6. The CDR3 coding sequence is TGTGCCAGCAGCCAAGGGGGACTAGCGGGAGGGAGGGTGCAGTACTTC. It is translated as CASSQGGLAGGRVQYF.

The genes are TRBV5-1 and TRBJ2-7; no firm D call. This CDR3 is built from 14 residues. The V end lost 0 bases, the J end lost 0 bases, and 7 bases lay between the germline ends. Germline V gives CDR1 SGHRS, CDR2 YFSETQ. The CDR3 region has the DNA TGCGCCAGCAGCTTGGAGGGATACTCCTACGAGCAGTACTTC. Amino acid sequence: CASSLEGYSYEQYF.